This T cell receptor beta chain was profiled in a study of blood T cell repertoires in COVID-19. Study in general: Spain, Italy and the United States supplied samples that represented acute and convalescent COVID-19. In each case, the material was cDNA or gDNA derived from T cells, B-cell-depleted T cells, or PBMCs.

In the original workflow: Nucleated cell counts were estimated from reference gene primer amplification. Sequenced by immunoSEQ multiplex PCR; TCRdb stores in-frame clones only, minus some. V, J and clone size are taken as reported in that table, and D and trimming were inferred from the DNA itself. Of some 130,000 clones listed, roughly 89% were seen once; the top ten hold roughly 18%. Deletions cut 3 bases from V and 0 bases from J, with 3 bases between. The CDR3 totals 13 residues. The chain couples TRBV12-3 or TRBV12-4 to TRBJ2-1, with no clear D. Sequenced: peripheral blood. This receptor was obtained from a man aged 45-60 years with active or convalescent COVID-19. The CDR3 DNA is TGTGCCAGCAGTTTTCGCTCCTACAATGAGCAGTTCTTC. Amino acids: CASSFRSYNEQFF.